The 25 T cell receptor beta chains in this list originate from one sample, sequenced in a study of metastatic and nonmetastatic thyroid tumors. No patient had received any treatment before thyroid surgery. TCRdb re-called clones from the PCR reads using MiXCR. There are 6,600 or so clones in the sample; roughly 30% occur only once, and 16% lies in the top ten. The sample consisted of adjacent normal tissue. The receptor source for this set is a female donor with papillary thyroid cancer or a benign thyroid nodule (not recorded which). Some clones in this sample may be carry-over from other donors' samples.

The V and J genes are TRBV19 and TRBJ2-7, with D possibly TRBD1 on 5 matching bases. Germline CDR1 and CDR2: LNHDA and SQIVND (reference sequence). The CDR3 runs 15 residues. Trimming stripped 5 bases from V and 0 bases from J, with 14 bases between. The DNA for the CDR3 is TGTGCCAGTAGTCTACTCCCGGACACCTCCTACGAGCAGTACTTC. Its protein product is CASSLLPDTSYEQYF. Combining the CDR3 with reference TRBV19 and TRBJ2-7 gives the whole variable domain DGGITQSPKYLFRKEGQNVTLSCEQNLNHDAMYWYRQDPGQGLRLIYYSQIVNDFQKGDIAEGYSVSREKKESFPLTVTSAQKNPTAFYLCASSLLPDTSYEQYFGPGTRLTVT.

This clone is medium-sized. J is TRBJ1-1 and V is TRBV7-9; TRBD1 matches at 9 bases. The V gene end was trimmed by 5 bases and the J gene end by 4 bases; junction bases not matched to a gene: 2. The CDR3 consists of 13 residues. In germline, CDR1 is SEHNR, CDR2 FQNEAQ (reference sequence). CDR3 sequence (DNA): TGTGCCAGCAGCGGACAGGGGTTCACTGAAGCTTTCTTT. Translating gives CASSGQGFTEAFF. The full variable domain, completed using reference TRBV7-9 and TRBJ1-1, is DTGVSQNPRHKITKRGQNVTFRCDPISEHNRLYWYRQTLGQGPEFLTYFQNEAQLEKSRLLSDRFSAERPKGSFSTLEIQRTEQGDSAMYLCASSGQGFTEAFFGQGTRLTVV.

The J gene is TRBJ2-3, the V gene TRBV21-1; no DNA check was done on the table's D call, TRBD2. TRBV21-1 is a pseudogene locus. The CDR3 runs 18 residues. CDR3 bases: TGTGCCAGCAAAGGACGGGGACCGGGACTAGGTCTCACAGATACGCAGTATTTT. It codes for CASKGRGPGLGLTDTQYF.

There are a few counts of this clone. This sequence joins TRBV6-2 or TRBV6-3 and TRBJ1-5; TRBD1 aligns across 9 bases. The CDR3 loop spans 15 amino acids. V was pared by 4 bases and J by 5 bases, with 6 bases of the junction left unmatched. The germline V gene encodes CDR1 MNHEY and CDR2 SVGEGT. CDR3 DNA sequence: TGTGCCAGCAGTTCCAGGACAGGGGAACATCAGCCCCAGCATTTT. It encodes CASSSRTGEHQPQHF.

Concerning this clone itself: Compared with germline, one end of the junction differs, possibly owing to a read error. The same CDR3 also results from other DNA sequences found in this sample. V usage is TRBV15 and J usage is TRBJ2-3, with TRBD2 as a possible D gene (5 bases). Germline assignment: CDR1 LNHNV and CDR2 YYDKDF (reference sequence). The CDR3 sequence is 17 residues long. The CDR3 DNA sequence: TGTGCCACATCTTTCGCTTATTCCCCCTCTAGCACAGATACGCAGTATTTC. Translation gives CATSFAYSPSSTDTQYF.

This clone counts as medium-sized. The chain couples TRBV12-3 or TRBV12-4 to TRBJ2-5, with 11 nucleotides matching TRBD2. This CDR3 region has 17 residues. The V segment lost 3 bases and the J segment 5 bases; nucleotides outside the gene matches: 11. The CDR3 nucleotides read TGTGCCAGCAGTTTCCTTCTAGCGGGAGGCGGTCGGGAGACCCAGTACTTC. Protein product: CASSFLLAGGGRETQYF.

The J gene is TRBJ2-1, the V gene TRBV11-1, with 8 bases identical to TRBD1. Germline-derived CDR1 and CDR2 are SGHAT and FQDESV (reference sequence). This CDR3 region has 18 residues. Trimming cost V 5 bases and J 4 bases; bases outside gene matches: 16. The CDR3 DNA follows: TGTGCCAGCAGCCTACCTGCAGGGGGCACCCCGGGGTACAATGAGCAGTTCTTC. Translated, it gives CASSLPAGGTPGYNEQFF.

This chain links TRBV6-5 with TRBJ2-1; 7 positions agree with TRBD1. V lost 0 bases and J lost 9; bases outside the gene matches: 5. This CDR3 comprises 14 residues. In germline, CDR1 is MNHEY, CDR2 SVGAGI. The CDR3 sequence is CASSYSAGGGEQFF. The CDR3 nucleotides read TGTGCCAGCAGTTACTCGGCAGGGGGTGGTGAGCAGTTCTTC.

The V call is TRBV30, the J call TRBJ1-2; 11 nucleotides match TRBD1. The CDR3 loop spans 16 amino acids. V dropped 0 bases and J dropped 6; count of bases not matched to a gene: 9. The V gene's germline CDR1 is GTSNPN and CDR2 SVGIG (reference sequence). DNA for the CDR3: TGTGCCTGGAGTGTCAGTGTTTGGGACAGGGGGAATGGCTACACCTTC. Encoded protein: CAWSVSVWDRGNGYTF.

V is TRBV5-1 and J is TRBJ1-2; D call uncertain. V was cut by 2 bases and J by 4 bases, with 9 bases left in between. CDR1 SGHRS and CDR2 YFSETQ come from the germline V gene. The CDR3 contains 13 residues. CDR3 nucleotide sequence: TGCGCCAGCAGCTTCGGGCAGCTCTATGGCTACACCTTC. Translated, it gives CASSFGQLYGYTF.

By proportion, this clone is medium-sized. A junction end diverges from the germline sequence, so it may reflect a read error. The chain employs TRBV19 and TRBJ2-1; TRBD2 aligns across 12 bases. From germline, CDR1 is LNHDA and CDR2 SQIVND (reference sequence). The CDR3 is 16 residues long. The CDR3 loop reads CASTIRTSGKGNEQFF. The CDR3 coding sequence is TGTGCCAGTACTATAAGGACTAGCGGGAAAGGAAATGAGCAGTTCTTC.

By frequency in the sample, this clone is medium-sized. The genes are TRBV19 and TRBJ2-2, with 7 bases lining up with TRBD1. V shed 3 bases and J 4 bases; nucleotides not matched to a gene: 8. Germline loops: CDR1 LNHDA, CDR2 SQIVND (reference sequence). The CDR3 runs 16 residues. The DNA of the CDR3 is TGTGCCAGTAGTATCTCGACAGGGTGGGGCACCGGGGAGCTGTTTTTT. Encoded protein: CASSISTGWGTGELFF.

The chain has TRBV10-3 and TRBJ1-2; possibly TRBD1 for D (6 bases). From germline, CDR1 is ENHRY and CDR2 SYGVKD. Trimming stripped 10 bases from V and 4 bases from J, with 7 bases between. CDR3 length equals 10 residues. The CDR3 sequence: CATTGYGYTF. The CDR3, as DNA: TGTGCCACGACAGGCTATGGCTACACCTTC.

This clone was seen ten or more times. A read error may be the cause here, since a much bigger clone is one base away. Additional DNA sequences in this sample encode the identical CDR3. This chain joins TRBV15 and TRBJ1-1; D unresolved. With 0 bases removed from V and 5 bases from J, the gap between germline ends came to 10 bases. The V gene's germline CDR1 is LNHNV and CDR2 YYDKDF (reference sequence). CDR3 length: 14 amino acids. CDR3: CATSRDLRVTEAFF. CDR3 coding DNA: TGTGCCACCAGCAGAGATCTCCGGGTTACTGAAGCTTTCTTT.

This clone qualifies as large. The rearrangement uses TRBV6-6 and TRBJ2-7, with a tentative D call TRBD1 (6 bases). Germline CDR1 and CDR2: MNHNY and SVGAGI (reference sequence). CDR3 length equals 17 residues. The V gene lost 2 bases and the J gene lost 2 bases, with 19 bases spanning the gap. The CDR3 reads CASSYTTSRQETYEQYF. The CDR3 DNA follows: TGTGCCAGCAGTTACACAACCAGTAGACAGGAAACCTACGAGCAGTACTTC.

To note about this clone: One end of the junction is discordant with germline, which a read error may explain. The chain combines TRBV7-9 with TRBJ2-6, with D perhaps matching TRBD1 (5 bases). Germline CDR1 and CDR2: SEHNR and FQNEAQ (reference sequence). The length of the CDR3 is 15 residues. The CDR3 loop is CASSLVGAGANVLTF. CDR3 nucleotide sequence: TGTGCCAGCAGCTTAGTGGGCGCTGGGGCCAACGTACTGACTTTC. The entire variable domain, with the rest obtained from reference TRBV7-9 and TRBJ2-6, is as follows: DTGVSQNPRHKITKRGQNVTFRCDPISEHNRLYWYRQTLGQGPEFLTYFQNEAQLEKSRLLSDRFSAERPKGSFSTLEIQRTEQGDSAMYLCASSLVGAGANVLTFGAGSRLTVL.

The J gene is TRBJ2-7, the V gene TRBV27; no firm D call. Trimming took off 5 bases at V and 7 bases at J, with 12 bases between the two ends. The CDR3 totals 12 residues. Germline-derived CDR1 and CDR2 are MNHEY and SMNVEV (reference sequence). CDR3 sequence: CASSLWVGEQYF. As DNA, the CDR3 is TGTGCCAGCAGTCTATGGGTGGGTGAGCAGTACTTC.

The gene calls are TRBV6-1 and TRBJ1-5, with a weak D call TRBD1 (5 bases). The CDR3 has 13 amino acids. Trimming stripped 8 bases from V and 5 bases from J, with 13 bases between. Germline CDR1 reads MNHNS; CDR2 reads SASEGT. Here the CDR3 reads CASSRREDQPQHF. DNA for the CDR3: TGTGCCAGCTCCCGCAGGGAGGATCAGCCCCAGCATTTT.

This clone was detected a few times. The chain recombines TRBV6-1 with TRBJ2-3; D ambiguous. CDR1 is MNHNS, CDR2 SASEGT, per germline. V was cut by 5 bases and J by 6 bases, with 9 bases left in between. The CDR3 contains 12 residues. The CDR3 coding sequence is TGTGCCAGCAGTCCCCTTCGGGATACGCAGTATTTT. This gives the protein CASSPLRDTQYF.

Remarks on this clone: Other DNA sequences in the same sample also yield this CDR3. The chain joins TRBV27 to TRBJ2-7, with 8 bases aligning to TRBD1. Germline values: CDR1 MNHEY, CDR2 SMNVEV (reference sequence). The ends lost 3 bases at V and 2 bases at J; junction bases unmatched: 12. The CDR3 is made up of 17 amino acids. The CDR3 region has the DNA TGTGCCAGCAGTTTTTCAGGGACAGGCGGCACCCCCTACGAGCAGTACTTC. It yields the protein CASSFSGTGGTPYEQYF.

By share, this clone counts as large. The chain recombines TRBV28 with TRBJ2-5; TRBD1 is a possible D gene (5 bases). This CDR3 has 14 residues. Trimming took off 1 base at V and 5 bases at J, with 11 bases between the two ends. Germline values: CDR1 MDHEN, CDR2 SYDVKM. DNA for the CDR3: TGTGCCAGCAGTTTATATTCAGGGTCGGAGACCCAGTACTTC. Encoded protein: CASSLYSGSETQYF.

This clone has at least ten counts. The rearrangement joins TRBV2 to TRBJ1-3, with TRBD1 matching over 7 bases. Germline assignment: CDR1 SNHLY and CDR2 FYNNEI. The CDR3 runs 16 residues. V shed 8 bases and J 0 bases; nucleotides not matched to a gene: 10. The DNA of the CDR3 is TGTGCCAGCGGTAAGGACAGGCCTCTCTCTGGAAACACCATATATTTT. It encodes CASGKDRPLSGNTIYF. The variable domain in full, completed from reference TRBV2 and TRBJ1-3, reads EPEVTQTPSHQVTQMGQEVILRCVPISNHLYFYWYRQILGQKVEFLVSFYNNEISEKSEIFDDQFSVERPDGSNFTLKIRSTKLEDSAMYFCASGKDRPLSGNTIYFGEGSWLTVV.

This rearrangement joins TRBV4-2 to TRBJ2-7; possible D gene TRBD2, 5 bases. V lost 4 bases, J lost 12 bases, and 19 bases lay in between. Germline CDR1 reads LGHNA; CDR2 reads YNFKEQ. This CDR3 has 13 amino acids. The CDR3 region has the DNA TGTGCCAGCAGCCCTGGGCGGGCGTCCGACTTGTACTTC. It codes for CASSPGRASDLYF.

In its sample, this clone was seen a few times. The genes are TRBV6-1 and TRBJ1-1, with D tentatively TRBD1 (5 bases). The CDR3 runs to 14 residues. With 6 bases removed from V and 2 bases from J, the gap between germline ends came to 13 bases. The germline V gene has CDR1 MNHNS and CDR2 SASEGT. The CDR3 reads CASSHSQANTEAFF. The CDR3 DNA reads TGTGCCAGCAGCCACTCACAGGCTAACACTGAAGCTTTCTTT.

This clone was found many times. The V and J genes are TRBV18 and TRBJ2-6; 7 bases are a match to TRBD1. Germline V lookup: CDR1 KGHSH, CDR2 LQKENI. This CDR3 is 18 amino acids long. The ends lost 1 base at V and 1 base at J; junction bases unmatched: 7. The CDR3 protein is CASSPQGGSPSGANVLTF. The CDR3 nucleotides read TGTGCCAGCTCACCACAAGGGGGCAGCCCTTCTGGGGCCAACGTCCTGACTTTC.